The source of this TCR beta chain is a study of CD8+CD57+ T cells in acquired aplastic anemia. The study's findings and limits: No significant patient-versus-control difference appeared in CD8+ Simpson's diversity.

The sample holds a few counts of this clonotype. The target antigen is unknown. The germline V gene has CDR1 KGHDR and CDR2 SFDVKD. After removal of 5 bases from V and 4 bases from J, the junction contained 8 bases not matched to a gene. CDR3 length equals 15 residues. The sequenced patients had an expansion of CD8+CD57+ cells seen by flow cytometry. TCR beta VDJ combinations and CDR3 sequences were profiled from genomic DNA. TCRdb analysed the reads with MiXCR anew, one entry per CDR3 protein. This table has hundreds of thousands of distinct CDR3 sequences, 45% to 65% appearing once. The source material was sorted CD4+, CD8+, or CD8+CD57+ T cells (not recorded which) from PBMCs. The gene calls are TRBV24-1 and TRBJ1-2; 8 positions agree with TRBD1. This TCR was recovered from a human donor with aplastic anemia. CDR3 in DNA: TGTGCCACCAGTGGCCCGACAGGGGCGAGCTATGGCTACACCTTC. It specifies CATSGPTGASYGYTF.